The 30 T cell receptor beta chains in this list originate from one sample, sequenced in a study of OX40 agonist ivuxolimab in advanced cancers. The library was built by means of the immunoSEQ multiplex PCR assay. The source is immuneACCESS, and TCRdb retained only in-frame sequences with V and J called. Part of the clones is not carried over; for the studies checked, unresolved V genes explain less than half of this, and the remainder is unexplained. The sample profile shows tens of thousands of clones; around three quarters of them were found once. The ten most abundant clones make up roughly 20% of the sample. The specimen was CD4+ or CD8+ T cells sorted from blood, collected in a trial of the OX40 agonist ivuxolimab. The receptor set was obtained from an adult with an advanced solid tumor such as melanoma, head and neck, liver or kidney cancer.

The V and J genes are TRBV6-1 and TRBJ1-5; a weak D match, TRBD1 (5 bases). The length of the CDR3 is 13 residues. Trimming shortened V by 5 bases and J by 6 bases, and 11 bases separated the two germline ends. Germline CDR1 reads MNHNS; CDR2 reads SASEGT. CDR3 DNA sequence: TGTGCCAGCAGTCCAGGGTTTTCTCAGCCCCAGCATTTT. Its translation is CASSPGFSQPQHF.

The rearrangement joins TRBV10-3 to TRBJ2-5; D perhaps matches TRBD2 (6 bases). This CDR3 contains 13 residues. Trimming removed 8 bases from V and 5 bases from J, with 15 bases in between. CDR1 is ENHRY, CDR2 SYGVKD, per germline. The DNA of the CDR3 is TGTGCCATCGCTGGCGGGGTGTCGGAGACCCAGTACTTC. Encoded protein: CAIAGGVSETQYF.

The chain recombines TRBV6-6 with TRBJ2-7, with D perhaps matching TRBD1 (6 bases). Trimming removed 6 bases at V and 1 base at J, with 19 bases between. CDR1 and CDR2 from the germline V gene are MNHNY and SVGAGI (reference sequence). The CDR3 contains 16 residues. The CDR3 sequence is CASSAPGTSSSYEQYF. CDR3 nucleotides: TGTGCCAGCAGCGCGCCCGGGACATCCAGTTCCTACGAGCAGTACTTC.

The chain carries TRBV9 and TRBJ2-5, with unresolved D. CDR1 is SGDLS and CDR2 is YYNGEE in the germline V gene. Between the trimmed V and J ends, which lost 0 bases and 1 base, there was a span of 4 bases. CDR3 size: 13 residues. In DNA form, the CDR3 reads TGTGCCAGCAGCGTAGCAGGCCAAGAGACCCAGTACTTC. Protein product: CASSVAGQETQYF.

This clone was observed a handful of times. The gene calls are TRBV23-1 and TRBJ1-6; 8 nucleotides align to TRBD1. TRBV23-1 is classed as an ORF, of uncertain function. V trimming: 7 bases; J trimming: 7 bases; junction bases outside the gene matches: 6. The CDR3 sequence is 14 residues long. In DNA, the CDR3 is TGCGCCAGCAAGGACAGGGCGGAGAATTCACCCCTCCACTTT. This sequence encodes CASKDRAENSPLHF.

The genes are TRBV19 and TRBJ1-1; D is unresolved. This CDR3 has 14 amino acids. V was pared by 3 bases and J by 4 bases, with 12 bases between. CDR1 LNHDA and CDR2 SQIVND come from the germline V gene (reference sequence). CDR3 nucleotide sequence: TGTGCCAGTAGTATGGGTAGGGATCTCACTGAAGCTTTCTTT. Translating it yields CASSMGRDLTEAFF.

V gene TRBV5-4 combines with J gene TRBJ2-7; no firm D call. Germline assignment: CDR1 SGHNT and CDR2 YYREEE (reference sequence). V shed 1 base and J shed 0 bases, with 5 bases lying between them. The CDR3 loop spans 13 amino acids. The CDR3 spells CASSLSSSYEQYF. The CDR3 coding sequence is TGTGCCAGCAGCTTGAGCAGCTCCTACGAGCAGTACTTC.

The rearrangement uses TRBV7-6 and TRBJ2-1, with 7 nucleotides matching TRBD2. Germline V gene lookup returns CDR1 SGHVS and CDR2 FNYEAQ. With V trimmed by 0 bases and J by 1 base, 3 bases remained unmatched. CDR3 length: 16 residues. This chain's CDR3 is CASSLATGGSYNEQFF. For the CDR3, the DNA is TGTGCCAGCAGCTTAGCTACGGGGGGTTCCTACAATGAGCAGTTCTTC.

The chain is built from TRBV28 and TRBJ1-1, with D uncertain. V was cut by 7 bases and J by 2 bases, with 26 bases left in between. The V gene's germline CDR1 is MDHEN and CDR2 SYDVKM. The CDR3 runs to 18 residues. The CDR3 DNA reads as TGTGCCAGCACCGGGTCGTTGAGGGTCGTGCGGAGAAACACTGAAGCTTTCTTT. Its translation: CASTGSLRVVRRNTEAFF.

V is TRBV15 and J is TRBJ2-2; 7 nucleotides align to TRBD2. Germline-derived CDR1 and CDR2 are LNHNV and YYDKDF (reference sequence). The V and J ends lost 0 bases and 5 bases, in that order; junction bases with no gene match: 3. This CDR3 has 15 residues. The DNA of the CDR3 is TGTGCCACCAGCAGAGATGGGGGAGGGACCGGGGAGCTGTTTTTT. Its translation: CATSRDGGGTGELFF.

V gene TRBV9 combines with J gene TRBJ2-4; no firm D call. The CDR3 is 17 residues long. V was shortened by 0 bases and J by 2 bases, with 15 bases between the two germline ends. Germline-derived CDR1 and CDR2 are SGDLS and YYNGEE. CDR3 bases: TGTGCCAGCAGCGTAGACACCACCCGGTCCTCCAAAAACATTCAGTACTTC. It translates to CASSVDTTRSSKNIQYF.

The rearrangement joins TRBV2 to TRBJ1-3; no clear D gene. Germline CDR1 reads SNHLY; CDR2 reads FYNNEI. The CDR3 extends over 14 amino acids. Between the trimmed V and J ends, which lost 9 bases and 4 bases, there was a span of 16 bases. The CDR3 DNA is TGTGCCAGTGATCGGGGTCGGTCCGGAAACACCATATATTTT. Protein sequence: CASDRGRSGNTIYF. The variable domain in full, completed from reference TRBV2 and TRBJ1-3, reads EPEVTQTPSHQVTQMGQEVILRCVPISNHLYFYWYRQILGQKVEFLVSFYNNEISEKSEIFDDQFSVERPDGSNFTLKIRSTKLEDSAMYFCASDRGRSGNTIYFGEGSWLTVV.

The V and J genes are TRBV29-1 and TRBJ2-2; a weak D match, TRBD2 (5 bases). CDR1 is SQVTM, CDR2 ANQGSEA, per germline. The CDR3 consists of 13 residues. V lost 7 bases to trimming and J lost 4 bases, with 13 bases between them. In nucleotides, the CDR3 is TGCAGCGCTGGTGGGAGCGCCACCGGGGAGCTGTTTTTT. It encodes CSAGGSATGELFF.

This clone was observed once. This chain links TRBV7-3 with TRBJ2-1; D is possibly TRBD2 (6 bases). This CDR3 has 15 amino acids. V shed 5 bases and J shed 4 bases, with 15 bases lying between them. Germline CDR1 is SGHTA and CDR2 is FQGTGA. CDR3 amino acids: CASSQEEGTYNEQFF. CDR3 nucleotide sequence: TGTGCCAGCAGCCAAGAGGAGGGCACTTACAATGAGCAGTTCTTC.

V and J are TRBV6-5 and TRBJ1-5; D not certain. V lost 5 bases and J 3 bases, leaving 8 bases between the germline ends. Germline V CDR1 and CDR2: MNHEY, SVGAGI. The CDR3 has 13 amino acids. CDR3 in DNA: TGTGCCAGCAGTCAACTCATCAATCAGCCCCAGCATTTT. It encodes CASSQLINQPQHF.

This clone was counted ten times or more. The chain joins TRBV4-3 to TRBJ2-1; 8 positions match TRBD1. The CDR3 covers 17 residues. Losses at the gene ends were 3 bases for V and 0 bases for J; bases not matched to a gene: 7. Per the germline V gene, CDR1 is LGHNA and CDR2 is YSLEER. The CDR3 reads CASSQSAGTGSYNEQFF. In DNA form, the CDR3 reads TGCGCCAGCAGCCAGTCTGCCGGGACAGGCTCCTACAATGAGCAGTTCTTC.

The chain recombines TRBV2 with TRBJ2-1; D is undetermined. Trimming cost V 1 base and J 1 base, with 14 bases left between them. Looked up from germline, CDR1 is SNHLY and CDR2 is FYNNEI. The CDR3 spans 17 residues. CDR3 in DNA: TGTGCCAGCAGTGAAGTGCTCGGGCTCGGTTCCTACAATGAGCAGTTCTTC. Protein sequence: CASSEVLGLGSYNEQFF.

This chain links TRBV7-5 with TRBJ1-2. TRBV7-5 is marked as a pseudogene. The CDR3 sequence is 14 residues long. The DNA for the CDR3 is TGTGCCAGAAAACCGGGACGGATAAACTATGGCTACACCTTC. This codes for CARKPGRINYGYTF.

This chain joins TRBV27 and TRBJ2-1, with TRBD1 matching 7 bases. The CDR3 length is 15 residues. Unmatched junction bases numbered 3, after V lost 4 bases and J lost 0 bases. The germline CDR1 and CDR2 sequences are MNHEY and SMNVEV (reference sequence). CDR3 DNA: TGTGCCAGCAGTTGGGGACAGAACTCCTACAATGAGCAGTTCTTC. This sequence encodes CASSWGQNSYNEQFF.

The chain joins TRBV15 to TRBJ2-7; TRBD1 matches 7 bases. Looked up from germline, CDR1 is LNHNV and CDR2 is YYDKDF (reference sequence). The CDR3 extends over 15 amino acids. Trimming removed 0 bases from V and 7 bases from J; junction bases left unmatched: 9. The CDR3 nucleotides are TGTGCCACCAGCAGAGATCCGACGGGACAGCCAGAGCAGTACTTC. This codes for CATSRDPTGQPEQYF.

The V call is TRBV6-9, the J call TRBJ2-7; D ambiguous. Trimming left V 7 bases short and J 5 bases short, with 9 bases between. This CDR3 spans 11 amino acids. Germline-derived CDR1 and CDR2 are MNHGY and SVAAGI. The chain's CDR3 is CASTSGDEQYF. The CDR3 DNA follows: TGTGCCAGCACGTCGGGTGACGAGCAGTACTTC.

The V gene is TRBV30, the J gene TRBJ1-2; D not certain. This CDR3 region has 13 residues. CDR1 and CDR2 from the germline V gene are GTSNPN and SVGIG (reference sequence). The V end lost 0 bases, the J end lost 7 bases, and 12 bases lay between the germline ends. DNA for the CDR3: TGTGCCTGGAGTGTACGGACTTTCTCTGGCTACACCTTC. As protein: CAWSVRTFSGYTF.

V is TRBV28 and J is TRBJ2-7; D is unclear. CDR3 length: 13 amino acids. The germline CDR1 and CDR2 sequences are MDHEN and SYDVKM. The V gene lost 3 bases and the J gene lost 3 bases, with 9 bases spanning the gap. The CDR3 DNA sequence: TGTGCCAGCAGTTTCTATCTAAGCTACGAGCAGTACTTC. Translated, it gives CASSFYLSYEQYF.

This clone counts as medium-sized. The V gene is TRBV7-3, the J gene TRBJ2-7; 12 bases match TRBD2. J was trimmed by 3 bases and V by 2 bases; bases with no gene match: 8. The CDR3 contains 17 residues. The germline V gene encodes CDR1 SGHTA and CDR2 FQGTGA. CDR3 sequence reads: CASSLGPGLAGHYEQYF. CDR3 bases: TGTGCCAGCAGCTTAGGTCCCGGACTAGCGGGACACTACGAGCAGTACTTC.

The table lists this clone with a count of one. This rearrangement joins TRBV6-4 to TRBJ2-2; D remains ambiguous. The germline gives CDR1 MRHNA, CDR2 SNTAGT. This CDR3 has 14 residues. V was trimmed by 9 bases and J by 6 bases, leaving 17 bases between them. In DNA form, the CDR3 reads TGTGCCAGTAAGGACGAGGAAGATTCCGGGGAGCTGTTTTTT. It yields the protein CASKDEEDSGELFF.

The chain links TRBV7-8 to TRBJ1-5; maybe TRBD1 (6 bases). V dropped 5 bases and J dropped 3 bases, with 14 bases sitting between them. Looked up from germline, CDR1 is SGHVS and CDR2 is FQNEAQ. CDR3 length: 15 amino acids. CDR3 protein: CASSPLGGANQPQHF. Written as DNA, the CDR3 is TGTGCCAGCAGCCCCCTCGGGGGGGCCAATCAGCCCCAGCATTTT.

The genes are TRBV9 and TRBJ1-3; 8 positions agree with TRBD1. Germline CDR1 reads SGDLS; CDR2 reads YYNGEE. V was pared by 0 bases and J by 8 bases, with 10 bases of the junction left unmatched. The CDR3 extends over 16 amino acids. DNA for the CDR3: TGTGCCAGCAGCGTAGGCCGGACAGGGATTGGTGACACCATATATTTT. Its translation: CASSVGRTGIGDTIYF.

V gene TRBV5-7 combines with J gene TRBJ1-5; D gene uncertain. TRBV5-7 is marked as an open reading frame, function uncertain. Trimming cost V 4 bases and J 0 bases, with 11 bases left between them. The CDR3 runs 15 residues. In DNA, the CDR3 is TGTGCCAGCAGCCCCACGCCGAGTAGCAATCAGCCCCAGCATTTT. Translation: CASSPTPSSNQPQHF.

This chain links TRBV7-9 with TRBJ2-2, with TRBD2 identical over 8 bases. The CDR3 covers 15 residues. Germline V CDR1 and CDR2: SEHNR, FQNEAQ (reference sequence). Losses at the gene ends were 10 bases for V and 2 bases for J; bases not matched to a gene: 9. The CDR3 spells CAINRGGRNTGELFF. Written as DNA, the CDR3 is TGTGCCATTAACCGCGGGGGGCGAAACACCGGGGAGCTGTTTTTT.

The genes are TRBV15 and TRBJ2-7; no definite D call. Deletions cut 3 bases from V and 5 bases from J, with 14 bases between. This CDR3 is built from 14 residues. From germline, CDR1 is LNHNV and CDR2 YYDKDF (reference sequence). Written as DNA, the CDR3 is TGTGCCACCAGCAGGGTCGGCAGACCCGACGAGCAGTACTTC. Amino acids: CATSRVGRPDEQYF.